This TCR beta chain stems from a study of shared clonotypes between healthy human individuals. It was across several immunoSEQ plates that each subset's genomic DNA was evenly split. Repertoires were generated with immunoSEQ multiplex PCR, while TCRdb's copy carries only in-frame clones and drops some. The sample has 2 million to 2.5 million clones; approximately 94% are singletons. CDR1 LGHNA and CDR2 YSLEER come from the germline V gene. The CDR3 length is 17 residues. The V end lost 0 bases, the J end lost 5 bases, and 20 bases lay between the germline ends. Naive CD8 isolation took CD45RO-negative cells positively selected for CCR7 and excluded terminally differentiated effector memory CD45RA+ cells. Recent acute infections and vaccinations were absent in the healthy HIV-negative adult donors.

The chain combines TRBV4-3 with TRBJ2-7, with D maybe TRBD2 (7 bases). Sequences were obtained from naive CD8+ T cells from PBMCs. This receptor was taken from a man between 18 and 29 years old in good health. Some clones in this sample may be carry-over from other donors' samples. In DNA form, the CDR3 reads TGCGCCAGCAGCCAAGAACGTTGGGGGGGCCTTGGGCACGAGCAGTACTTC. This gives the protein CASSQERWGGLGHEQYF.